This passage covers 26 T cell receptor beta chains from one sample sequenced in a study of tumor-infiltrating lymphocytes in localized non-small cell lung cancer. The data were produced by immunoSEQ multiplex PCR, yet TCRdb's version contains in-frame clones alone and is incomplete. Found here are some 12,000 clones, 86% of them singletons; the top ten hold about 8.3%. Sequences were obtained from uninvolved lung tissue not adjacent to the tumor. The receptors originated from a human donor with non-small cell lung cancer.

The CDR3 sequence: CASILPRQGMMNEQYF. The CDR3, as DNA: TGTGCCAGCATCCTCCCCCGACAGGGAATGATGAACGAGCAGTACTTC. The V call is TRBV27, the J call TRBJ2-7; 7 nucleotides align to TRBD1. The length of the CDR3 is 16 residues. V lost 7 bases and J lost 5; bases outside the gene matches: 17. Germline CDR1 reads MNHEY; CDR2 reads SMNVEV (reference sequence).

This chain joins TRBV18 and TRBJ1-2; no clear D gene. CDR3 length: 13 amino acids. The V end was cut by 3 bases, the J end by 4 bases, with 9 bases between. Germline-derived CDR1 and CDR2 are KGHSH and LQKENI. Written as DNA, the CDR3 is TGTGCCAGCTCACCTGAGGGCGGCTATGGCTACACCTTC. Protein sequence: CASSPEGGYGYTF.

The CDR3 DNA is TGTGCCAGCAGTTTACGGTCCAGTAGAGGAGACACTGAAGCTTTCTTT. It codes for CASSLRSSRGDTEAFF. The chain recombines TRBV6-5 with TRBJ1-1; D call uncertain. Trimming took 4 bases from V and 3 from J, leaving 18 bases between them. The CDR3 consists of 16 residues. Per germline, CDR1 MNHEY and CDR2 SVGAGI.

The rearrangement joins TRBV7-8 to TRBJ2-5; D remains ambiguous. Germline V gene sequence: CDR1 SGHVS, CDR2 FQNEAQ. The CDR3 sequence is 15 residues long. The V end lost 5 bases, the J end lost 1 base, and 14 bases lay between the germline ends. The CDR3 reads CASSHYQRSQETQYF. DNA of the CDR3: TGTGCCAGCAGCCACTACCAGAGAAGCCAAGAGACCCAGTACTTC. The whole variable domain, filled in from reference TRBV7-8 and TRBJ2-5, reads GAGVSQSPRYKVAKRGQDVALRCDPISGHVSLFWYQQALGQGPEFLTYFQNEAQLDKSGLPSDRFFAERPEGSVSTLKIQRTQQEDSAVYLCASSHYQRSQETQYFGPGTRLLVL.

V is TRBV11-2 and J is TRBJ1-1; no firm D call. Trimming removed 3 bases from V and 2 bases from J, with 13 bases in between. Germline V lookup: CDR1 SGHAT, CDR2 FQNNGV. CDR3 length: 15 amino acids. The CDR3 spells CASSFARNLNTEAFF. CDR3 in DNA: TGTGCCAGCAGCTTCGCCAGGAACCTTAACACTGAAGCTTTCTTT.

J is TRBJ1-2 and V is TRBV29-1, with TRBD1 identical over 10 bases. V lost 7 bases to trimming and J lost 6 bases; unmatched junction nucleotides: 11. The germline CDR1 and CDR2 sequences are SQVTM and ANQGSEA. CDR3 length: 14 residues. In DNA form, the CDR3 reads TGCAGCGCTTATACTGGGACAGGGGCTGATGGCTACACCTTC. Translating it yields CSAYTGTGADGYTF.

The chain joins TRBV11-2 to TRBJ2-3, with D unresolved. The CDR3 totals 12 residues. V lost 1 base, J lost 1 base, and 0 bases lay in between. Germline assignment: CDR1 SGHAT and CDR2 FQNNGV. DNA of the CDR3: TGTGCCAGCAGCTTAGGCACAGATACGCAGTATTTT. Encoded protein: CASSLGTDTQYF.

The chain recombines TRBV6-1 with TRBJ2-3; D uncertain. This CDR3 spans 11 amino acids. V lost 3 bases to trimming and J lost 6 bases, with 4 bases between them. The germline V gene encodes CDR1 MNHNS and CDR2 SASEGT. The CDR3 region is CASSEVDTQYF. In DNA form, the CDR3 reads TGTGCCAGCAGTGAGGTGGATACGCAGTATTTT.

CDR3 DNA sequence: TGTGCCAGCAGCTTAGCGTCCCGGGGAGCAAACACCATATATTTT. Translated, it gives CASSLASRGANTIYF. V is TRBV7-9 and J is TRBJ1-3; D unresolved. In germline, CDR1 is SEHNR, CDR2 FQNEAQ (reference sequence). CDR3 size: 15 residues. Trimming pared 0 bases from V and 6 bases from J, leaving 12 bases between.

The rearrangement joins TRBV7-9 to TRBJ2-5, with 9 bases identical to TRBD1. The J segment lost 5 bases and the V segment lost 5 bases, leaving 6 bases of the junction unmatched. From germline, CDR1 is SEHNR and CDR2 FQNEAQ (reference sequence). This CDR3 contains 14 residues. The CDR3 DNA is TGTGCCAGCAGCCTCGGGACAGGGTGGGAGACCCAGTACTTC. It specifies CASSLGTGWETQYF.

This chain links TRBV11-2 with TRBJ1-2; 7 bases match TRBD1. V trimming: 3 bases; J trimming: 8 bases; junction bases outside the gene matches: 3. The germline gives CDR1 SGHAT, CDR2 FQNNGV. The CDR3 sequence is 12 residues long. The CDR3, as DNA: TGTGCCAGCAGCTTCACAGGGGAAGGCTACACCTTC. Translation: CASSFTGEGYTF.

This clone was detected only once. The chain has TRBV11-1 and TRBJ1-1; D gene uncertain. The length of the CDR3 is 15 residues. The germline V and J ends were trimmed by 4 bases and 3 bases, with 15 bases remaining between them. Looked up from germline, CDR1 is SGHAT and CDR2 is FQDESV (reference sequence). The chain's CDR3 is CASSYPYWGYTEAFF. The CDR3 coding sequence is TGTGCCAGCAGCTATCCCTATTGGGGATACACTGAAGCTTTCTTT.

The chain couples TRBV5-6 to TRBJ2-7; TRBD1 might be the D (5 bases). The CDR3 runs to 13 residues. With 6 bases removed from V and 4 bases from J, the gap between germline ends came to 14 bases. Germline loops: CDR1 SGHDT, CDR2 YYEEEE. The CDR3 DNA is TGTGCCAGCAACTTTCAAGGGGTATACGAGCAGTACTTC. Amino acids: CASNFQGVYEQYF.

The chain joins TRBV10-3 to TRBJ1-2; D gene unclear. CDR1 ENHRY and CDR2 SYGVKD come from the germline V gene. The CDR3 extends over 13 amino acids. Trimming stripped 0 bases from V and 8 bases from J, with 10 bases between. CDR3 DNA: TGTGCCATCAGTGAGTCGGAGCGGAGAGGCTACACCTTC. Amino acids: CAISESERRGYTF.

The chain uses TRBV7-2 and TRBJ2-7, with 8 bases fitting TRBD1. V was pared by 1 base and J by 5 bases, with 4 bases of the junction left unmatched. CDR3 length: 14 residues. The germline gives CDR1 SGHTA, CDR2 FQGNSA. The CDR3 nucleotides are TGTGCCAGCAGCTTAGGGACAGGGACCCACGAGCAGTACTTC. It encodes CASSLGTGTHEQYF.

Regarding this clone: Other DNA sequences in the same sample also yield this CDR3. The J gene is TRBJ1-4, the V gene TRBV5-1; no firm D call. V dropped 0 bases and J dropped 5 bases, with 11 bases sitting between them. The CDR3 spans 15 residues. Germline V lookup: CDR1 SGHRS, CDR2 YFSETQ. Written as DNA, the CDR3 is TGCGCCAGCAGCTTGGAAGGGCAGAGAAATGAAAAACTGTTTTTT. Protein product: CASSLEGQRNEKLFF.

The chain couples TRBV6-5 to TRBJ1-2; 7 bases match TRBD1. The trim removed 5 bases at V and 4 bases at J, leaving 4 bases unmatched. CDR3 length: 13 residues. CDR1 MNHEY and CDR2 SVGAGI come from the germline V gene. CDR3 in amino acids: CASSQRDSYGYTF. The CDR3 DNA follows: TGTGCCAGCAGTCAAAGGGACAGCTATGGCTACACCTTC.

The CDR3 loop reads CASSSSTDPNSPLHF. The CDR3 DNA is TGTGCCAGCAGTTCCTCGACGGACCCCAATTCACCCCTCCACTTT. The V call is TRBV6-5, the J call TRBJ1-6, with D hard to call. Trimming cost V 4 bases and J 7 bases, with 14 bases left between them. CDR1 is MNHEY, CDR2 SVGAGI, per germline. The CDR3 extends over 15 amino acids.

The chain joins TRBV9 to TRBJ2-2; no clear D gene. The CDR3 is 16 amino acids. Trimming shortened V by 0 bases and J by 5 bases, and 14 bases separated the two germline ends. Germline loops: CDR1 SGDLS, CDR2 YYNGEE. In DNA, the CDR3 is TGTGCCAGCAGCGTAGCCATAAGGGCCTCAACCGGGGAGCTGTTTTTT. It specifies CASSVAIRASTGELFF.

CDR3 sequence reads: CASSLDPGSYGYTF. DNA of the CDR3: TGTGCCAGCAGCCTTGACCCAGGTTCCTATGGCTACACCTTC. The chain combines TRBV5-6 with TRBJ1-2; the D is unclear. The germline CDR1 and CDR2 sequences are SGHDT and YYEEEE. This CDR3 has 14 amino acids. The V end was cut by 4 bases, the J end by 4 bases, with 14 bases between.

The rearrangement joins TRBV5-8 to TRBJ1-1; D is unclear. Germline assignment: CDR1 SGHTS and CDR2 YDEGEE. V was cut by 0 bases and J by 6 bases, with 6 bases left in between. The CDR3 totals 12 residues. The CDR3 nucleotides read TGTGCCAGCAGCTTGGCCGTGGCTGAAGCTTTCTTT. It codes for CASSLAVAEAFF.

The CDR3: CASSVVEAGTGNTIYF. The DNA of the CDR3 is TGTGCCAGCAGCGTAGTGGAGGCAGGTACTGGAAACACCATATATTTT. The genes are TRBV9 and TRBJ1-3; no firm D call. The ends were cut back, 0 bases at V and 2 bases at J, with 12 bases in the middle. CDR1 SGDLS and CDR2 YYNGEE come from the germline V gene. This CDR3 has 16 residues.

The chain carries TRBV29-1 and TRBJ1-1; D unclear. The V end was cut by 1 base, the J end by 5 bases, with 8 bases between. In germline, CDR1 is SQVTM, CDR2 ANQGSEA. The CDR3 is 12 amino acids. DNA of the CDR3: TGCAGCGTTGAAGGGTCTGGAACTGAAGCTTTCTTT. Residues: CSVEGSGTEAFF.

The chain uses TRBV7-9 and TRBJ2-2, with D tentatively TRBD1 (6 bases). V gave up 3 bases and J gave up 1 base, with 12 bases separating them. Germline V lookup: CDR1 SEHNR, CDR2 FQNEAQ (reference sequence). The CDR3 extends over 16 amino acids. The CDR3 DNA is TGTGCCAGCAGCTTGGGGGAGACAGGGAACACCGGGGAGCTGTTTTTT. Protein: CASSLGETGNTGELFF. Variable domain in full (rest from reference TRBV7-9 and TRBJ2-2): DTGVSQNPRHKITKRGQNVTFRCDPISEHNRLYWYRQTLGQGPEFLTYFQNEAQLEKSRLLSDRFSAERPKGSFSTLEIQRTEQGDSAMYLCASSLGETGNTGELFFGEGSRLTVL.

The V gene is TRBV7-2, the J gene TRBJ2-1; D ambiguous. This CDR3 contains 15 residues. Trimming stripped 1 base from V and 5 bases from J, with 12 bases between. The germline V gene encodes CDR1 SGHTA and CDR2 FQGNSA. The DNA for the CDR3 is TGTGCCAGCAGCTTAGATATATTATCTCACAATGAGCAGTTCTTC. Translated, it gives CASSLDILSHNEQFF.

The chain has TRBV6-5 and TRBJ1-2; 8 bases are a match to TRBD1. Trimming removed 7 bases from V and 6 bases from J; junction bases left unmatched: 7. The CDR3 has 13 amino acids. Germline V lookup: CDR1 MNHEY, CDR2 SVGAGI. CDR3 sequence (DNA): TGTGCCAGCACCCCGACAGGGGCCGATGGCTACACCTTC. Its translation: CASTPTGADGYTF.